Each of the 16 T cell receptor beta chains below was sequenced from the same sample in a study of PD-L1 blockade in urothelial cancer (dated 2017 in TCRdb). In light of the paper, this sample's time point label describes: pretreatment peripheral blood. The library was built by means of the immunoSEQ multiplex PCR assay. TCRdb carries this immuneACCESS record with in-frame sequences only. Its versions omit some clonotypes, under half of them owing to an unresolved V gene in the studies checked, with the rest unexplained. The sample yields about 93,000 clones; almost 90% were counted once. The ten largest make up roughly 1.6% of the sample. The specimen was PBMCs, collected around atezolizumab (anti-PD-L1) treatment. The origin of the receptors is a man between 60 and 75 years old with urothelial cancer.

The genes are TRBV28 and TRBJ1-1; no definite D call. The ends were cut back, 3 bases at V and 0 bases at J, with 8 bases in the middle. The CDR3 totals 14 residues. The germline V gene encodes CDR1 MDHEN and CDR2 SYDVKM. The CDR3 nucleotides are TGTGCCAGCAGTTTGGCGGGGATGAACACTGAAGCTTTCTTT. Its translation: CASSLAGMNTEAFF.

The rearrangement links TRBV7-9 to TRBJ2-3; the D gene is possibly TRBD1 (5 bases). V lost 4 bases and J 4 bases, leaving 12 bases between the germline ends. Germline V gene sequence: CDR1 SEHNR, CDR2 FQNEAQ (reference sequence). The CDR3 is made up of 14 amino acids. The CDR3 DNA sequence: TGTGCCAGCAGCTCAAATTGGGGCCCAGATACGCAGTATTTT. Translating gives CASSSNWGPDTQYF.

The CDR3 DNA reads TGTGCCAGCAGGGGGGTAGGGGGCTCCTACGAGCAGTACTTC. This translates into CASRGVGGSYEQYF. The chain links TRBV2 to TRBJ2-7, with TRBD1 as a possible D gene (6 bases). Per the germline V gene, CDR1 is SNHLY and CDR2 is FYNNEI. CDR3 length: 14 amino acids. The V end was cut by 6 bases, the J end by 0 bases, with 12 bases between.

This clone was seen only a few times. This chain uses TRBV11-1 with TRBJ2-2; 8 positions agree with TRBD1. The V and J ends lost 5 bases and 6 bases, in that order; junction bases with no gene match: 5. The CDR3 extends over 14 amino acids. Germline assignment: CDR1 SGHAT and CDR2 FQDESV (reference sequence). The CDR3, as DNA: TGTGCCAGCAGCCCCAGACAGGGGTCCGGGGAGCTGTTTTTT. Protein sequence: CASSPRQGSGELFF. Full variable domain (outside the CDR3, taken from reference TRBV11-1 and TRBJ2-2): EAEVAQSPRYKITEKSQAVAFWCDPISGHATLYWYRQILGQGPELLVQFQDESVVDDSQLPKDRFSAERLKGVDSTLKIQPAELGDSAMYLCASSPRQGSGELFFGEGSRLTVL.

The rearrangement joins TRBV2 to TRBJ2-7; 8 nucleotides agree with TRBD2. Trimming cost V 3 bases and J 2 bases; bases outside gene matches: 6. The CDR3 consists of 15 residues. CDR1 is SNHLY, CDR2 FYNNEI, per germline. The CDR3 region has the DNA TGTGCCAGCAGTGAGGAGGCGGGGGGCCCCTACGAGCAGTACTTC. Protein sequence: CASSEEAGGPYEQYF.

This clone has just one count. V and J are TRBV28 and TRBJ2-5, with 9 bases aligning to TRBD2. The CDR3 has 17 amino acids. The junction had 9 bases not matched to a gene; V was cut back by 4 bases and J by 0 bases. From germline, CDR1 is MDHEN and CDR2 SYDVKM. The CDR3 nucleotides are TGTGCCAGCAGTTCCCTAAGACTAGCGGAGTACCAAGAGACCCAGTACTTC. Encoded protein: CASSSLRLAEYQETQYF.

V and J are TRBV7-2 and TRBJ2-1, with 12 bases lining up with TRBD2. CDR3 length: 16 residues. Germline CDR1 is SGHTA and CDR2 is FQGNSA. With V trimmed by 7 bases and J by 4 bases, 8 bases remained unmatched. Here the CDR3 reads CASTRLAGVGYNEQFF. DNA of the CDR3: TGTGCCAGCACCCGACTAGCGGGAGTGGGGTACAATGAGCAGTTCTTC.

The CDR3: CASSRGLRGETQYF. The CDR3 region has the DNA TGTGCCAGCAGCCGAGGACTGAGAGGGGAGACCCAGTACTTC. J is TRBJ2-5 and V is TRBV7-6; possible D gene TRBD2, 5 bases. CDR1 is SGHVS and CDR2 is FNYEAQ in the germline V gene. V was cut by 5 bases and J by 5 bases, with 15 bases left in between. The CDR3 is made up of 14 amino acids. The full variable domain, completed using reference TRBV7-6 and TRBJ2-5, is GAGVSQSPRYKVTKRGQDVALRCDPISGHVSLYWYRQALGQGPEFLTYFNYEAQQDKSGLPNDRFSAERPEGSISTLTIQRTEQRDSAMYRCASSRGLRGETQYFGPGTRLLVL.

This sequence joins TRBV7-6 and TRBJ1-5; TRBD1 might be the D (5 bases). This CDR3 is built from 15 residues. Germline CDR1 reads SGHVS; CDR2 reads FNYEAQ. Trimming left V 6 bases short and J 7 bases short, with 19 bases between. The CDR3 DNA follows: TGTGCCAGCAGTCCCGGGACGGGGGTATTACAGCCCCAGCATTTT. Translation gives CASSPGTGVLQPQHF.

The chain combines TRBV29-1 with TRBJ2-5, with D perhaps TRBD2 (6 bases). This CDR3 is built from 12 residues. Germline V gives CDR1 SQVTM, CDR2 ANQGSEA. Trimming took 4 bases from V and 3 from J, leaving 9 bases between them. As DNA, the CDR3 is TGCAGCGTTGGGGGGGTTGAAGAGACCCAGTACTTC. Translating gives CSVGGVEETQYF.

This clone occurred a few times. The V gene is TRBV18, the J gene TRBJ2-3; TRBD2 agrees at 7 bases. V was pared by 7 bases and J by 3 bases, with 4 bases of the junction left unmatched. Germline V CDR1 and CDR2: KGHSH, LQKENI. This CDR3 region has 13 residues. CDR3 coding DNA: TGTGCCAGCTTAACTAGCGTAACAGATACGCAGTATTTT. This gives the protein CASLTSVTDTQYF.

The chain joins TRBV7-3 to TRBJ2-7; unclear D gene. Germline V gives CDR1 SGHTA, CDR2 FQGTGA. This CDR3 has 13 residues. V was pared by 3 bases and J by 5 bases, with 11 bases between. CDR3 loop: CASSFSRSHEQYF. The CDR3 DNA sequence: TGTGCCAGCAGCTTCTCGAGGAGCCACGAGCAGTACTTC.

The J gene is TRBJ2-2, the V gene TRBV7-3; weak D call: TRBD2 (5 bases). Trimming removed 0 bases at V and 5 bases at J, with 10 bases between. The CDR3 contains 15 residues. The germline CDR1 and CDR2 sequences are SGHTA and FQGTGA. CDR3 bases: TGTGCCAGCAGCTTAACAGCGGTCCGTACCGGGGAGCTGTTTTTT. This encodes CASSLTAVRTGELFF.

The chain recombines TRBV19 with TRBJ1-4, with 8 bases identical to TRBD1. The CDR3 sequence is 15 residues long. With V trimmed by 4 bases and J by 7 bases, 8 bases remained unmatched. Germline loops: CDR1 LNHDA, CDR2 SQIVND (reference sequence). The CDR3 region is CASSRTGSGPEKLFF. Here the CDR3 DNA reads TGTGCCAGTAGTAGGACAGGGTCGGGTCCTGAAAAACTGTTTTTT.

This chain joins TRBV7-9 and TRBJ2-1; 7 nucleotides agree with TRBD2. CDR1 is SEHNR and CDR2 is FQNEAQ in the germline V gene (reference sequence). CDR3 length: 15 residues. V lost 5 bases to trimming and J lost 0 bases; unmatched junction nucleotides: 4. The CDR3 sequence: CASSPSGNSYNEQFF. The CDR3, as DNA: TGTGCCAGCAGCCCAAGCGGGAACTCCTACAATGAGCAGTTCTTC.

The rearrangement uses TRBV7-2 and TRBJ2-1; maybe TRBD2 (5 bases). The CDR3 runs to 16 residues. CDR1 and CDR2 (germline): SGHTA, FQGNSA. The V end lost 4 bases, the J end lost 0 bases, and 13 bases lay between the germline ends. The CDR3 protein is CASSSQIRGSYNEQFF. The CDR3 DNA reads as TGTGCCAGCAGCTCCCAGATCCGGGGCTCCTACAATGAGCAGTTCTTC.